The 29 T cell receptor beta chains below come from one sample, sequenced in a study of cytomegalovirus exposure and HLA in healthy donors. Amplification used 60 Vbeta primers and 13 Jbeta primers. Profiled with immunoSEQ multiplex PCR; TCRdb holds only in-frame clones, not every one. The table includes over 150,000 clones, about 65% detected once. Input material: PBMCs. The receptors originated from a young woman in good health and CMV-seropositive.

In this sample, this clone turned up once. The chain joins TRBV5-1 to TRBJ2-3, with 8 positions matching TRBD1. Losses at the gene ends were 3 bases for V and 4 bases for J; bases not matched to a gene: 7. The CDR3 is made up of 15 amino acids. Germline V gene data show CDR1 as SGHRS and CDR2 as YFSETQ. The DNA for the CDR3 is TGCGCCAGCAGCTCGCAGGGGGCCGTAGCAGATACGCAGTATTTT. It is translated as CASSSQGAVADTQYF. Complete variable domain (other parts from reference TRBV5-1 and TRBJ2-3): KAGVTQTPRYLIKTRGQQVTLSCSPISGHRSVSWYQQTPGQGLQFLFEYFSETQRNKGNFPGRFSGRQFSNSRSEMNVSTLELGDSALYLCASSSQGAVADTQYFGPGTRLTVL.

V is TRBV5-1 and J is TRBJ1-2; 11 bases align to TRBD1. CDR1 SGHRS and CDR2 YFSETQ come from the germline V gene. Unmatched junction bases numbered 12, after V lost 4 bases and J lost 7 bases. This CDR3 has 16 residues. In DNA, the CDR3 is TGCGCCAGCAGCCCGCAATATTCGGGGACAGGGGGTGGCTACACCTTC. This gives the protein CASSPQYSGTGGGYTF.

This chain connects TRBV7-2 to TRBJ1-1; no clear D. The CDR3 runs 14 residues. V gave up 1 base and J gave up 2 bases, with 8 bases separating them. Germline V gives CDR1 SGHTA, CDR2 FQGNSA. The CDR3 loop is CASSLVTSNTEAFF. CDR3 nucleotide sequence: TGTGCCAGCAGCTTAGTTACATCCAACACTGAAGCTTTCTTT.

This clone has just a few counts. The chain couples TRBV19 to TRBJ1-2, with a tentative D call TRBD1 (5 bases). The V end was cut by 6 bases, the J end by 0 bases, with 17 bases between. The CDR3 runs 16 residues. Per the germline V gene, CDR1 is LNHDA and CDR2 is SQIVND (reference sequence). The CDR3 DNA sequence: TGTGCCAGTAGCCCCCCATGGGGGGAGGCTAACTATGGCTACACCTTC. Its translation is CASSPPWGEANYGYTF.

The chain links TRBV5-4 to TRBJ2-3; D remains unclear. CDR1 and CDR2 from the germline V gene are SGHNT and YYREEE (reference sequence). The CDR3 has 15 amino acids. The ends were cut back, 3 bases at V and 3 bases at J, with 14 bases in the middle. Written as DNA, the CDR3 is TGTGCCAGCAGCTCTCGGGTGGCTAGGACAGATACGCAGTATTTT. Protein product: CASSSRVARTDTQYF.

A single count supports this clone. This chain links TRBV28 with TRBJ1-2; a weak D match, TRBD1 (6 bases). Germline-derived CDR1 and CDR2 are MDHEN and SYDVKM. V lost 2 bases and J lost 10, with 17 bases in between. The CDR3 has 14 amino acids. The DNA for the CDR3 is TGTGCCAGCAGTTTAAAATTAGGGACAACTGACTACACCTTC. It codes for CASSLKLGTTDYTF.

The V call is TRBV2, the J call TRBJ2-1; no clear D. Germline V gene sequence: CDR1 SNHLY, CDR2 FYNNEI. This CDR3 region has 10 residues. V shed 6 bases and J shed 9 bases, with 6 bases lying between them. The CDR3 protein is CASRSFEQFF. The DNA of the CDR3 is TGTGCCAGCAGATCTTTTGAGCAGTTCTTC. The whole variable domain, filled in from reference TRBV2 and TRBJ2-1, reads EPEVTQTPSHQVTQMGQEVILRCVPISNHLYFYWYRQILGQKVEFLVSFYNNEISEKSEIFDDQFSVERPDGSNFTLKIRSTKLEDSAMYFCASRSFEQFFGPGTRLTVL.

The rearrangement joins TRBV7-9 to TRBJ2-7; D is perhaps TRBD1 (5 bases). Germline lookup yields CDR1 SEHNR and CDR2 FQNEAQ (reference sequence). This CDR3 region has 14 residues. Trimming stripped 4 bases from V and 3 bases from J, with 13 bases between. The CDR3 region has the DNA TGTGCCAGCAGCTCCGTGGCCCAGGGCTACGAGCAGTACTTC. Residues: CASSSVAQGYEQYF.

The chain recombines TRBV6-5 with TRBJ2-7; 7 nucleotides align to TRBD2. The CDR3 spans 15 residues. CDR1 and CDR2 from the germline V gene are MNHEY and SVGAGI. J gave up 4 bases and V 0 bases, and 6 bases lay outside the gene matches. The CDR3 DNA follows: TGTGCCAGCAGTTACTCGTCTAGCGGAGGTTACGAGCAGTACTTC. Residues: CASSYSSSGGYEQYF.

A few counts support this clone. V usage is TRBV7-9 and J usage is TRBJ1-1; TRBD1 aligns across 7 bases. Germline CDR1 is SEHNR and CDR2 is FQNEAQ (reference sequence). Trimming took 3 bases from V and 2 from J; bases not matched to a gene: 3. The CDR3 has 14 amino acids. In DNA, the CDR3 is TGTGCCAGCAGCTTTGGGACAGTCAACACTGAAGCTTTCTTT. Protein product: CASSFGTVNTEAFF. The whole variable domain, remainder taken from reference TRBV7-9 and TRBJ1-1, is DTGVSQNPRHKITKRGQNVTFRCDPISEHNRLYWYRQTLGQGPEFLTYFQNEAQLEKSRLLSDRFSAERPKGSFSTLEIQRTEQGDSAMYLCASSFGTVNTEAFFGQGTRLTVV.

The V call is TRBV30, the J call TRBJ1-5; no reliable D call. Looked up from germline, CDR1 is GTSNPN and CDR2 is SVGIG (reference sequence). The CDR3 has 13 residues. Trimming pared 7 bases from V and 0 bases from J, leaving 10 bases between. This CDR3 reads CAYSSYSNQPQHF. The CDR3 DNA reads TGTGCCTACAGTTCGTATAGCAATCAGCCCCAGCATTTT.

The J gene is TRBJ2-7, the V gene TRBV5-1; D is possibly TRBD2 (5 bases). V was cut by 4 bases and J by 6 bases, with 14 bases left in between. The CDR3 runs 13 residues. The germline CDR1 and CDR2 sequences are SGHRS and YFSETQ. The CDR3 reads CASSPWVASEQYF. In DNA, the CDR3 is TGCGCCAGCAGCCCCTGGGTAGCGAGCGAGCAGTACTTC.

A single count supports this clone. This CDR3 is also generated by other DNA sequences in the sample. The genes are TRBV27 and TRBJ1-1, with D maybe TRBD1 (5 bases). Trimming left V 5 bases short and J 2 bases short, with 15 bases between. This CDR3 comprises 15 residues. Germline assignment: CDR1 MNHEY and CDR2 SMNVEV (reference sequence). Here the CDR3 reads CASSPRQPLNTEAFF. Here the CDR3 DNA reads TGTGCCAGCAGTCCAAGACAGCCTTTAAACACTGAAGCTTTCTTT.

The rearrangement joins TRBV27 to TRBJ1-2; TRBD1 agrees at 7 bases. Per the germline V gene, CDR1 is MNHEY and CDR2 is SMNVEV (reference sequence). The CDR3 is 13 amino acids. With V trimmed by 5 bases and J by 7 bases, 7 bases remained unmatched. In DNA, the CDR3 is TGTGCCAGCAGTCCGACAGGGCGGTTTGGCTACACCTTC. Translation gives CASSPTGRFGYTF.

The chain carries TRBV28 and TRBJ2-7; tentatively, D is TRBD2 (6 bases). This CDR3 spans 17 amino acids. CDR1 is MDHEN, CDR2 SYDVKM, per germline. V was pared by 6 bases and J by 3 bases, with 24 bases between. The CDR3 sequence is CASSYAGLPKNDYEQYF. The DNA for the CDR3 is TGTGCCAGCAGCTACGCGGGACTCCCGAAAAACGACTACGAGCAGTACTTC.

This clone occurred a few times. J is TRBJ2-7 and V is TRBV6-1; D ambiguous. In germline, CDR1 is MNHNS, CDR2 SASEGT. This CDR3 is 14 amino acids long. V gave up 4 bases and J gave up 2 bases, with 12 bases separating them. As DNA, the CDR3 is TGTGCCAGCAGTGTGGAACCGCGGACCTACGAGCAGTACTTC. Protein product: CASSVEPRTYEQYF.

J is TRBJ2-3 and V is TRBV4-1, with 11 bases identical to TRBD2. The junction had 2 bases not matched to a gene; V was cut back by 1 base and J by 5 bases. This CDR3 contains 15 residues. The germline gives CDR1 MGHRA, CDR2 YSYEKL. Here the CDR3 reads CASSQGGLAGDTQYF. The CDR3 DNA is TGCGCCAGCAGCCAAGGAGGACTAGCGGGAGATACGCAGTATTTT.

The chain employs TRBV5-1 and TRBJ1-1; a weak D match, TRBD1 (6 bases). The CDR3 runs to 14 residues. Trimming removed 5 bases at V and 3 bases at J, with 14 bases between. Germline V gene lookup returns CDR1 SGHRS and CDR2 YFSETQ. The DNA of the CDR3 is TGCGCCAGCAGGGACAGCGAGCCCCACACTGAAGCTTTCTTT. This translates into CASRDSEPHTEAFF.

The CDR3 DNA sequence: TGTGCCAGCAGTCCTCGTCAACTAGCGGGAGTGGATTATACGCAGTATTTT. It encodes CASSPRQLAGVDYTQYF. V and J are TRBV27 and TRBJ2-3; TRBD2 matches at 11 bases. There are 17 residues in the CDR3. The junction had 14 bases not matched to a gene; V was cut back by 5 bases and J by 7 bases. The V gene's germline CDR1 is MNHEY and CDR2 SMNVEV (reference sequence).

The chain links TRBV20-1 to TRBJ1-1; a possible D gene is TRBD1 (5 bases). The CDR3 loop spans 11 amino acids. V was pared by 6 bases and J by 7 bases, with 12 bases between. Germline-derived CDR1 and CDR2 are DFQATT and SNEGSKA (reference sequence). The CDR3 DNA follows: TGCAGTGCCCCGACAGTGATTGAAGCTTTCTTT. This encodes CSAPTVIEAFF.

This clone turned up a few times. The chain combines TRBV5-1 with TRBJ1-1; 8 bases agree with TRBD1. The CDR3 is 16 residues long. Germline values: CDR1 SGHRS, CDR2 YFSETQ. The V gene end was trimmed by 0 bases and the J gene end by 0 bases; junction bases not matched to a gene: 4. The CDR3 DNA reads TGCGCCAGCAGCTTGGTGACAGGGGTTATGAACACTGAAGCTTTCTTT. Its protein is CASSLVTGVMNTEAFF.

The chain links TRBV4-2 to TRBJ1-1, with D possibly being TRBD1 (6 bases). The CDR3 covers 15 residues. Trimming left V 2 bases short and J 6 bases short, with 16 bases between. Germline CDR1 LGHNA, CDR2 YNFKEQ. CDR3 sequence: CASSQPITGISEAFF. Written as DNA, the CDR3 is TGTGCCAGCAGCCAACCAATTACAGGGATCTCTGAAGCTTTCTTT.

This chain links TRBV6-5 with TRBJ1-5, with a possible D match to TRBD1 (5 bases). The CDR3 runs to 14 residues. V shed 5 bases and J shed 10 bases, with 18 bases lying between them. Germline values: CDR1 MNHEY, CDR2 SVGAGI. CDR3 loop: CASSGERGHPPQHF. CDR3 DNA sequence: TGTGCCAGCAGTGGGGAAAGGGGCCACCCCCCCCAGCATTTT.

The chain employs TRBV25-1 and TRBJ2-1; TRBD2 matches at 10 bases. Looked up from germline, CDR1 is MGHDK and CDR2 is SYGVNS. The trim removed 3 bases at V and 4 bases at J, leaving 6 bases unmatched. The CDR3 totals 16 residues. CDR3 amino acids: CASSDVGTSVYNEQFF. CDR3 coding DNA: TGTGCCAGCAGTGATGTTGGGACTAGCGTATACAATGAGCAGTTCTTC.

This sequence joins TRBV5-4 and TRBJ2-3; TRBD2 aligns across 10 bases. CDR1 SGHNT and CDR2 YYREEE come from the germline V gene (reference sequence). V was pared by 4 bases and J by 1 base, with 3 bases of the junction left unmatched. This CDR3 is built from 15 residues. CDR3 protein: CASSPGTSGTDTQYF. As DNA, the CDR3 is TGTGCCAGCAGCCCAGGGACTAGCGGCACAGATACGCAGTATTTT.

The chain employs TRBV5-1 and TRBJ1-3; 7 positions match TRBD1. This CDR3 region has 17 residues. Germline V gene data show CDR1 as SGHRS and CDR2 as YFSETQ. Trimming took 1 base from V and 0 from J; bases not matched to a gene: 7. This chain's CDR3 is CASSLSQTGNSGNTIYF. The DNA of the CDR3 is TGCGCCAGCAGCTTGTCCCAGACAGGGAACTCTGGAAACACCATATATTTT.

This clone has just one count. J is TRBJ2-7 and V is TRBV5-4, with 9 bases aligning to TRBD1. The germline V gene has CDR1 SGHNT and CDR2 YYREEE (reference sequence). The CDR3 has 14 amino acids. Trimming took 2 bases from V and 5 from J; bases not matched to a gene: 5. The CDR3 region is CASSLWDRADEQYF. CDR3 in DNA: TGTGCCAGCAGCTTATGGGACAGGGCTGACGAGCAGTACTTC.

CDR3 region: CASSYMGELNTEAFF. The CDR3 region has the DNA TGTGCCAGCAGTTACATGGGAGAACTGAACACTGAAGCTTTCTTT. V gene TRBV6-5 combines with J gene TRBJ1-1, with D hard to call. The CDR3 consists of 15 residues. Deletions cut 2 bases from V and 0 bases from J, with 10 bases between. Germline V gene sequence: CDR1 MNHEY, CDR2 SVGAGI.

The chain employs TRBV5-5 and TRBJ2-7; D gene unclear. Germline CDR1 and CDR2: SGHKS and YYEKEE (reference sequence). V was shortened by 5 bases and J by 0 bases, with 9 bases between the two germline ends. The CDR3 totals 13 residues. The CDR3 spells CASSSFRSYEQYF. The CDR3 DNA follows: TGTGCCAGCAGTAGTTTTCGCTCCTACGAGCAGTACTTC.